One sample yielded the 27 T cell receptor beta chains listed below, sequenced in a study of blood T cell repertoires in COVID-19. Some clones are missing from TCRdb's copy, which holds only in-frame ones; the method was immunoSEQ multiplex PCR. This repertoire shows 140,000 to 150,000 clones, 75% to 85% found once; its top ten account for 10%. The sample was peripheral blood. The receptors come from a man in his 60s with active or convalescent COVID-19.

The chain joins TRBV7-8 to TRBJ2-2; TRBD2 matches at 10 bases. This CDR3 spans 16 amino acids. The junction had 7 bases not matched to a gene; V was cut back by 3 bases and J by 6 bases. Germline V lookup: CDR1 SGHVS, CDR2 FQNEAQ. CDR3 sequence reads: CASSFPTGTSAGELFF. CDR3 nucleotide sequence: TGTGCCAGCAGCTTCCCTACCGGGACTAGCGCCGGGGAGCTGTTTTTT.

CDR3 DNA: TGTGCCTGGAGCGATTTTAGCGGGGGGGCTTTGTCGGATGAGCAGTTCTTC. It yields the protein CAWSDFSGGALSDEQFF. The gene calls are TRBV30 and TRBJ2-1, with 11 bases matching TRBD2. Germline lookup yields CDR1 GTSNPN and CDR2 SVGIG (reference sequence). With V trimmed by 3 bases and J by 8 bases, 15 bases remained unmatched. CDR3 length: 17 amino acids.

This CDR3 reads CASSLRQVVSDTQYF. The CDR3 coding sequence is TGCGCCAGCAGCTTGCGACAGGTGGTGTCAGATACGCAGTATTTT. The chain recombines TRBV5-1 with TRBJ2-3, with D possibly matching TRBD1 (6 bases). Germline values: CDR1 SGHRS, CDR2 YFSETQ. Trimming pared 1 base from V and 4 bases from J, leaving 13 bases between. There are 15 residues in the CDR3.

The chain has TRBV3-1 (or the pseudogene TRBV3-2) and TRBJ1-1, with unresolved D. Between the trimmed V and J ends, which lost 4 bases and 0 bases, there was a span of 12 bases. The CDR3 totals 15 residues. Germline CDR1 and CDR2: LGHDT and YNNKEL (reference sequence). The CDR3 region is CASSPPTSMNTEAFF. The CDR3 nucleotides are TGTGCCAGCAGCCCGCCTACCTCGATGAACACTGAAGCTTTCTTT.

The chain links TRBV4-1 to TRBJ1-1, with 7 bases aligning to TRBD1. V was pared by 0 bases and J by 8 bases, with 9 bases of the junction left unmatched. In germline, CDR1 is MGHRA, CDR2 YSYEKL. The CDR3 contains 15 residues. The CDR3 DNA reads TGCGCCAGCAGCCAAGATTCAGGGGGTCGTCCGGAAGCTTTCTTT. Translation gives CASSQDSGGRPEAFF.

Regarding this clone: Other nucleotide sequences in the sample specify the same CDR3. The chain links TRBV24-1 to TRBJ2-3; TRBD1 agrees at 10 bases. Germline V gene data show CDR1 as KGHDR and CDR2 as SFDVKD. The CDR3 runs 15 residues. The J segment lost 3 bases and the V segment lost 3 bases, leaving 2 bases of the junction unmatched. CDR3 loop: CATSDPGQGTDTQYF. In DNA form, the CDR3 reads TGTGCCACCAGTGATCCGGGACAGGGGACAGATACGCAGTATTTT.

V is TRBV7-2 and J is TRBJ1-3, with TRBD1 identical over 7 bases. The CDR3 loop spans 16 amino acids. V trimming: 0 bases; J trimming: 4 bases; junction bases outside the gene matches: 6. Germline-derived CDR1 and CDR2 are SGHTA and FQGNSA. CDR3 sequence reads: CASSLAPTGRGNTIYF. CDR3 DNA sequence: TGTGCCAGCAGCTTAGCCCCGACAGGGCGCGGAAACACCATATATTTT.

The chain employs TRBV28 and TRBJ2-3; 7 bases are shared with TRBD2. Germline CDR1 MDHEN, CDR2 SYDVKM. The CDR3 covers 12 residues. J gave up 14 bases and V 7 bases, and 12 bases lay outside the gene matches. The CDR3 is CASTRSGGSGYF. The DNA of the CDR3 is TGTGCCAGCACACGGTCGGGCGGGAGCGGGTATTTT.

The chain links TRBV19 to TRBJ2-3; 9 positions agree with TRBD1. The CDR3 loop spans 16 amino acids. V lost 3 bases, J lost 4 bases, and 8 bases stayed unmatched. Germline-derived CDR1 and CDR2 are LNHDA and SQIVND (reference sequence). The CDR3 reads CASSMAGQGMSDTQYF. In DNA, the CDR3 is TGTGCCAGTAGTATGGCGGGACAGGGCATGTCAGATACGCAGTATTTT. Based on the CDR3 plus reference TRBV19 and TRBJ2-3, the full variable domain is DGGITQSPKYLFRKEGQNVTLSCEQNLNHDAMYWYRQDPGQGLRLIYYSQIVNDFQKGDIAEGYSVSREKKESFPLTVTSAQKNPTAFYLCASSMAGQGMSDTQYFGPGTRLTVL.

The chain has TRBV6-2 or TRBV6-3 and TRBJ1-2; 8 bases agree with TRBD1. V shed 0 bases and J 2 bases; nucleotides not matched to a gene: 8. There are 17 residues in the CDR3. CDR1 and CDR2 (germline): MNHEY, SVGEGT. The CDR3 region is CASSYSGAGGSNYGYTF. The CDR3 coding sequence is TGTGCCAGCAGTTACTCTGGGGCAGGGGGCAGCAACTATGGCTACACCTTC.

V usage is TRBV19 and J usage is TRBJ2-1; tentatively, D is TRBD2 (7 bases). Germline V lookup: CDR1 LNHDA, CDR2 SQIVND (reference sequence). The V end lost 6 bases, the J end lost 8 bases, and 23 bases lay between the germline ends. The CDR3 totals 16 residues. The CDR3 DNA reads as TGTGCCAGTAGCCCAGACTTGGGGGGGGGCATCGATGAGCAGTTCTTC. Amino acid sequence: CASSPDLGGGIDEQFF.

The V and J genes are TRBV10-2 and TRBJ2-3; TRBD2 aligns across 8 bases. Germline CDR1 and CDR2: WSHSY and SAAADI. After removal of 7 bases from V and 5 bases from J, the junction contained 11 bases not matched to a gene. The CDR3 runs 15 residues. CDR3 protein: CASKEGPAGVDTQYF. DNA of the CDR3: TGCGCCAGCAAAGAGGGGCCAGCGGGAGTAGATACGCAGTATTTT.

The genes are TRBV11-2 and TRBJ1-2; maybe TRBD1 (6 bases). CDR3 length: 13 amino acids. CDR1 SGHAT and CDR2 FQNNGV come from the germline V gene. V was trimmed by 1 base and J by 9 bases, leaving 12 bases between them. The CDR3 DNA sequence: TGTGCCAGCAGCTTAGGGGTCGGACAGAGCTACACCTTC. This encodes CASSLGVGQSYTF.

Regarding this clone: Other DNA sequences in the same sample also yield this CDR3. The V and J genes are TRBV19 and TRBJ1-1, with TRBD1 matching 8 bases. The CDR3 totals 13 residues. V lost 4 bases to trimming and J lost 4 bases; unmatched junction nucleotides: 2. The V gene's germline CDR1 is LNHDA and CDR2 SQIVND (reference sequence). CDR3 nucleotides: TGTGCCAGTAGTACACAGGGGGGCACTGAAGCTTTCTTT. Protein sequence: CASSTQGGTEAFF.

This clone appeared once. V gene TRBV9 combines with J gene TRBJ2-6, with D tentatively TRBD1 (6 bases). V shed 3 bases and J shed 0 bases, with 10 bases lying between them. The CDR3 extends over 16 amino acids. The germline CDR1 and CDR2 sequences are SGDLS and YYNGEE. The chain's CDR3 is CASSATGLSGANVLTF. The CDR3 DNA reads TGTGCCAGCAGCGCGACAGGCCTCTCTGGGGCCAACGTCCTGACTTTC.

CDR3 bases: TGTGCCAGCAGTCCCCCCCCAACTCGTCACGTAGATACGCAGTATTTT. Translating gives CASSPPPTRHVDTQYF. V gene TRBV6-2 or TRBV6-3 combines with J gene TRBJ2-3; D is unclear. V lost 5 bases, J lost 5 bases, and 20 bases lay in between. CDR1 and CDR2 (germline): MNHEY, SVGEGT. The CDR3 extends over 16 amino acids.

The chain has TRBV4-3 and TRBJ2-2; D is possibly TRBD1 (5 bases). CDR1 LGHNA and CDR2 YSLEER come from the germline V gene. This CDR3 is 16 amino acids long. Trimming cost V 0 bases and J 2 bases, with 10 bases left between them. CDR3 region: CASSQEGQLNTGELFF. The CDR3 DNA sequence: TGCGCCAGCAGCCAAGAGGGGCAACTAAACACCGGGGAGCTGTTTTTT.

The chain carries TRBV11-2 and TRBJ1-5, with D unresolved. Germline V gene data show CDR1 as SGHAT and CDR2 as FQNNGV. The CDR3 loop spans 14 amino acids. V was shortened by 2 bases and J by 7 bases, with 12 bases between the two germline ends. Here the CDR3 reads CASSLFGGQQPQHF. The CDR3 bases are TGTGCCAGCAGCTTATTTGGAGGGCAACAGCCCCAGCATTTT.

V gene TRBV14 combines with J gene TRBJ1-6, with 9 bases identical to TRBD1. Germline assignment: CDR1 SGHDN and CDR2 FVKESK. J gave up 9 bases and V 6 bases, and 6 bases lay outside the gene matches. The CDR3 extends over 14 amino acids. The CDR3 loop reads CASSPRDRVSPLHF. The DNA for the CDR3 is TGTGCCAGCAGTCCCCGGGACAGGGTTTCACCCCTCCACTTT.

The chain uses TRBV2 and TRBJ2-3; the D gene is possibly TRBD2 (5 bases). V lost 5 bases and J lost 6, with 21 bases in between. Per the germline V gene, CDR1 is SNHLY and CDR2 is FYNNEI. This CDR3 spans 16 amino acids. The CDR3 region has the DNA TGTGCCAGCAGTCCGAGGGTACCGCAGTATACTGATACGCAGTATTTT. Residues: CASSPRVPQYTDTQYF.

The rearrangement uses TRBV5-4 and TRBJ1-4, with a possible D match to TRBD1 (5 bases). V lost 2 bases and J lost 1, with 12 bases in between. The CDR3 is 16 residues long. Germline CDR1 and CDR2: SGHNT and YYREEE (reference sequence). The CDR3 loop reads CASSLKGVRTNEKLFF. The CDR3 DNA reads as TGTGCCAGCAGCTTAAAAGGGGTGCGAACTAATGAAAAACTGTTTTTT. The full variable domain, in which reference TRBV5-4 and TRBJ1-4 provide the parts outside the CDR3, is ETGVTQSPTHLIKTRGQQVTLRCSSQSGHNTVSWYQQALGQGPQFIFQYYREEENGRGNFPPRFSGLQFPNYSSELNVNALELDDSALYLCASSLKGVRTNEKLFFGSGTQLSVL.

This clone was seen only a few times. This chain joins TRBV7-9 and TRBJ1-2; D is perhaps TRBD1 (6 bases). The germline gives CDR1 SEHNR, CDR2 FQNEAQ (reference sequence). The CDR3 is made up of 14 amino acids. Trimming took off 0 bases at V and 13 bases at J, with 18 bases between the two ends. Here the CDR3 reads CASSLAWTEIGGTF. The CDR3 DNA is TGTGCCAGCAGCTTAGCGTGGACCGAGATAGGGGGCACCTTC.

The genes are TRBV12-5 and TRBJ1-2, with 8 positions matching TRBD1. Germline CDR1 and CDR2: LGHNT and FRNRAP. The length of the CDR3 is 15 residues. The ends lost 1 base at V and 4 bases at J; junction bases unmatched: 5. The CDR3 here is CASGLGQGPLYGYTF. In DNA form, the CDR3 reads TGTGCTAGTGGTTTGGGACAGGGGCCCCTCTATGGCTACACCTTC.

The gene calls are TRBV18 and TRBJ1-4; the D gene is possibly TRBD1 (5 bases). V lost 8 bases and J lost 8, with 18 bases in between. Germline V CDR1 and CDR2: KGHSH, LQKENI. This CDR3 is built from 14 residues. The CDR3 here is CASTGSQGGEKLFF. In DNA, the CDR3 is TGTGCCAGCACGGGATCCCAGGGAGGGGAAAAACTGTTTTTT.

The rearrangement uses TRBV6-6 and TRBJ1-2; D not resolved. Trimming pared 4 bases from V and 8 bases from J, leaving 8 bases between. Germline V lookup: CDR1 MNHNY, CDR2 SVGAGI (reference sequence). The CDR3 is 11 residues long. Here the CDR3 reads CASSSGGGYTF. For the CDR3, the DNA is TGTGCCAGCAGTTCCGGAGGGGGCTACACCTTC.

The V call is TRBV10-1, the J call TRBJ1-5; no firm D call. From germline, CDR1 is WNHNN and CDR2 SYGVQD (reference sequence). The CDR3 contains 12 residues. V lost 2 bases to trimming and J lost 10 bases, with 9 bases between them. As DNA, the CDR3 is TGCGCCAGCAGTGAGGGTGCGGGTCCCCAGCATTTT. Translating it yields CASSEGAGPQHF.

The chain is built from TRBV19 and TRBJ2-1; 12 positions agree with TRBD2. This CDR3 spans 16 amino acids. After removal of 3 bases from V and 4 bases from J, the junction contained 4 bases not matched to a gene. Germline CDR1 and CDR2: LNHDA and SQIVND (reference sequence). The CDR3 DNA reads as TGTGCCAGTAGTATGCCTAGCGGGGGGGCGTACAATGAGCAGTTCTTC. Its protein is CASSMPSGGAYNEQFF.